Listed below are T cell receptor beta chains from one sample, sequenced in a study of beta chain features in type 1 diabetes. The protocol was immunoSEQ multiplex PCR, while the TCRdb copy is restricted to in-frame clones and leaves out a portion. Of some 200,000 clones listed, under 20% are singletons. Sequencing was performed on naive CD4+ T cells from blood. The receptors were gathered from a young man with type 1 diabetes. CDR3s include the opening cysteine and the closing phenylalanine or tryptophan. Fields, in order: J gene, V gene, D gene, clone size, CDR3 protein, CDR3 DNA. A D gene is named only where the DNA matches it firmly. Clone size is not always given. Where it is, it says once, few, many or a class for expanded clones.

TRBJ2-7	TRBV28	.	.	CASSLSWSEQYF	TGTGCCAGCAGTTTATCCTGGAGCGAGCAGTACTTC
TRBJ2-1	TRBV29-1	.	few	CSVLVTFSYNEQFF	TGCAGCGTTTTAGTCACTTTTTCCTACAATGAGCAGTTCTTC
TRBJ1-2	TRBV6-5	TRBD1	.	CASTLRRQGYGYTF	TGTGCCAGCACCTTACGGAGACAGGGCTATGGCTACACCTTC
TRBJ1-1	TRBV20-1	.	.	CSCLAAEAFF	TGCAGTTGTCTTGCGGCTGAAGCTTTCTTT
TRBJ2-3	TRBV4-3	.	.	CASSQSNPDTQYF	TGCGCCAGCAGCCAATCTAACCCAGATACGCAGTATTTT
TRBJ2-7	TRBV29-1	.	few	CSGGRSSYEQYF	TGCAGCGGTGGCCGGAGCTCCTACGAGCAGTACTTC
TRBJ2-1	TRBV4-2	.	few	CASSAQGNEQFF	TGTGCCAGCAGCGCACAGGGCAATGAGCAGTTCTTC
TRBJ2-5	TRBV5-6	.	.	CASSFGFAETQYF	TGTGCCAGCAGCTTCGGATTTGCGGAGACCCAGTACTTC
TRBJ2-7	TRBV18	TRBD1	.	CASSPPATGTYEQYF	TGTGCCAGCTCACCACCAGCGACAGGGACCTACGAGCAGTACTTC
TRBJ2-1	TRBV27	TRBD1	few	CASGNPQGLSYNEQFF	TGTGCCAGCGGCAACCCACAGGGGCTCTCCTACAATGAGCAGTTCTTC
TRBJ1-4	TRBV9	.	.	CASSVASRANEKLFF	TGTGCCAGCAGCGTAGCTAGCAGGGCTAATGAAAAACTGTTTTTT
TRBJ2-7	TRBV9	TRBD1	.	CASSISGTGVTQQYF	TGTGCCAGCAGCATTTCCGGGACAGGGGTTACTCAGCAGTACTTC
TRBJ2-6	TRBV4-3	.	few	CASSQAWNSGANVLTF	TGCGCCAGCAGCCAAGCCTGGAACTCTGGGGCCAACGTCCTGACTTTC
TRBJ2-1	TRBV27	.	.	CASSPRSLLTSYNEQFF	TGTGCCAGCAGTCCCCGTTCGCTTCTCACTTCCTACAATGAGCAGTTCTTC
TRBJ2-3	TRBV5-6	TRBD2	.	CASSRLAGGGTDTQYF	TGTGCCAGCAGTAGACTAGCGGGAGGGGGCACAGATACGCAGTATTTT
TRBJ1-1	TRBV6-6	.	.	CATRGTEAFF	TGTGCCACCAGGGGCACTGAAGCTTTCTTT
TRBJ2-1	TRBV28	TRBD2	.	CASSSGASGSSYNEQFF	TGTGCCAGCAGCAGCGGGGCTAGCGGCAGCTCCTACAATGAGCAGTTCTTC
TRBJ2-3	TRBV9	.	.	CASRGLGTDTQYF	TGTGCCAGCAGGGGGTTGGGCACAGATACGCAGTATTTT
TRBJ2-7	TRBV29-1	.	.	CSVRDHYEQYF	TGCAGCGTCCGAGACCATTACGAGCAGTACTTC
TRBJ1-1	TRBV29-1	TRBD1	.	CSVLGQGIREAFF	TGCAGCGTTCTGGGACAGGGGATTAGGGAAGCTTTCTTT
TRBJ1-5	TRBV30	TRBD1	.	CAWGGQGNQPQHF	TGTGCCTGGGGGGGACAGGGCAATCAGCCCCAGCATTTT
TRBJ1-2	TRBV30	.	.	CAWSVRARNYGYTF	TGTGCCTGGAGTGTACGCGCGAGGAACTATGGCTACACCTTC
TRBJ1-3	TRBV7-9	.	.	CASSPGLSGNTIYF	TGTGCCAGCAGTCCAGGTCTCTCTGGAAACACCATATATTTT
TRBJ1-5	TRBV7-2	.	.	CASSLVAAANQPQHF	TGTGCCAGCAGCTTAGTGGCAGCAGCAAATCAGCCCCAGCATTTT
TRBJ1-5	TRBV5-1	.	.	CASSLGQAGTQPQHF	TGCGCCAGCAGCTTGGGACAGGCAGGGACCCAGCCCCAGCATTTT
TRBJ2-7	TRBV4-1	TRBD2	.	CASSQGLAEPSYEQYF	TGCGCCAGCAGCCAGGGACTAGCGGAGCCCTCCTACGAGCAGTACTTC
TRBJ2-3	TRBV29-1	.	few	CSVPNLGDTQYF	TGCAGCGTCCCCAATCTGGGAGATACGCAGTATTTT
TRBJ2-1	TRBV7-9	.	few	CASSPRLGVTNEQFF	TGTGCCAGCAGCCCCCGACTAGGGGTTACCAATGAGCAGTTCTTC
TRBJ2-3	TRBV14	.	few	CASSQDSRDRTDTQYF	TGTGCCAGCAGCCAAGATTCGCGGGATCGCACAGATACGCAGTATTTT
TRBJ2-7	TRBV5-6	.	.	CASSLFLYEQYF	TGTGCCAGCAGCTTGTTCCTCTACGAGCAGTACTTC
TRBJ1-2	TRBV7-2	.	.	CASSRPTTSNYGYTF	TGTGCCAGCAGCCGTCCGACAACCTCTAACTATGGCTACACCTTC
TRBJ2-3	TRBV5-4	TRBD2	few	CASSFGLAGNTDTQYF	TGTGCCAGCAGCTTCGGACTAGCGGGTAACACAGATACGCAGTATTTT
TRBJ2-6	TRBV25-1	.	few	CASSEYISSGANVLTF	TGTGCCAGCAGTGAATACATAAGCTCTGGGGCCAACGTCCTGACTTTC
TRBJ2-1	TRBV18	TRBD2	few	CASSSTTSVDYNEQFF	TGTGCCAGCTCATCCACTACTAGCGTAGACTACAATGAGCAGTTCTTC
TRBJ1-2	TRBV29-1	.	.	CSVQGRNYGYTF	TGCAGCGTCCAGGGGAGAAACTATGGCTACACCTTC
TRBJ1-2	TRBV7-9	TRBD1	.	CASSPGTGYYGYTF	TGTGCCAGCAGCCCTGGGACAGGGTACTATGGCTACACCTTC
TRBJ2-1	TRBV4-3	.	few	CASSQDRPLAGLPNEQFF	TGCGCCAGCAGCCAAGATCGCCCACTCGCGGGGCTCCCCAATGAGCAGTTCTTC
TRBJ1-4	TRBV29-1	.	few	CSVERRFPGQGHNEKLFF	TGCAGCGTTGAAAGGAGGTTCCCGGGGCAGGGCCATAATGAAAAACTGTTTTTT
TRBJ1-5	TRBV18	.	few	CASSPRSTPESNQPQHF	TGTGCCAGCTCACCACGTTCGACACCGGAGAGCAATCAGCCCCAGCATTTT
TRBJ2-7	TRBV19	.	.	CASSIDRSGLNYEQYF	TGTGCCAGTAGTATAGATCGGTCAGGGTTGAACTACGAGCAGTACTTC
TRBJ2-2	TRBV25-1	.	few	CASSEYDAAGELFF	TGTGCCAGCAGTGAATACGATGCCGCCGGGGAGCTGTTTTTT